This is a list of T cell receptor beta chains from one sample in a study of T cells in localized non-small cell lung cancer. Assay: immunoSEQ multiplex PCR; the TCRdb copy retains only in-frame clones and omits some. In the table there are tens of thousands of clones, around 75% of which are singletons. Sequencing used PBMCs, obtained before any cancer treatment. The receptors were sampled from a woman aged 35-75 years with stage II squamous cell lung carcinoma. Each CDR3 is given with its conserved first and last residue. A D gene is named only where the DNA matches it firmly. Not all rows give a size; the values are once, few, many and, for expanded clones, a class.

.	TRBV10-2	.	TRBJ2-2	TGCGCCAGCAGCCCGAACACCGGGGAGCTGTTTTTT	CASSPNTGELFF
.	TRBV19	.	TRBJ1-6	TGTGCCAGTCAGACAGGAATGACACCCCTCCACTTT	CASQTGMTPLHF
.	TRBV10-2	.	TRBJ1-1	TGCGCCAGTAGAGTGAACACTGAAGCTTTCTTT	CASRVNTEAFF
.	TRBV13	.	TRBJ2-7	TGTGCCAGCAGCTCCACAAGTTACGAGCAGTACTTC	CASSSTSYEQYF
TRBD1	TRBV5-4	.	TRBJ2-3	TGTGCCAGCAGCTTCCGGGACAGGAATTCCATGGATACGCAGTATTTT	CASSFRDRNSMDTQYF
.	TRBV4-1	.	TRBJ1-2	TGCGCCAGCAGCGCCCTGGGGTATGGCTACACCTTC	CASSALGYGYTF
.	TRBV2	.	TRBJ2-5	TGTGCCAGCAGTGAAATCAGTCAAGAGACCCAGTACTTC	CASSEISQETQYF
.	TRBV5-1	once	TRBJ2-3	TGCGCCAGCAGCTCTGAAGTTCAGCATACGCAGTATTTT	CASSSEVQHTQYF
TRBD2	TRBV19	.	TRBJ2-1	TGTGCCAGTAGTATAGGGTCTAGCGGGGGGGTTGAGGAGCAGTTCTTC	CASSIGSSGGVEEQFF
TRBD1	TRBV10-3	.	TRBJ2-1	TGTGCCATCAGCCGACAGGGTAGCGAGCAGTTCTTC	CAISRQGSEQFF
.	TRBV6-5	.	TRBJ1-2	TGTGCCAGCAGTCCGGGAGCTAACTATGGCTACACCTTC	CASSPGANYGYTF
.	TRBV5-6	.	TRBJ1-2	TGTGCCAGCAGCTTGGCCCAAGGTGGCTACACCTTC	CASSLAQGGYTF
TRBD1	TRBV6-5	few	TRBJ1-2	TGTGCCAGCGGGGGGACAGCAGGAGGCTACACCTTC	CASGGTAGGYTF
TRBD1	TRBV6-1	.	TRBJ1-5	TGTGCCAGCAATACAGGGGGCAATCAGCCCCAGCATTTT	CASNTGGNQPQHF
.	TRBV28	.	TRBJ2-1	TGTGCCAGCAGTGGATCTGGAGTGTCCTACAATGAGCAGTTCTTC	CASSGSGVSYNEQFF
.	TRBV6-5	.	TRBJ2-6	TGTGCCAGCAGTATAGAGAGCTCTGGGGCCAACGTCCTGACTTTC	CASSIESSGANVLTF
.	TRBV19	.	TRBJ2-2	TGTGCCAGTAGTAACACCGGGGAGCTGTTTTTT	CASSNTGELFF
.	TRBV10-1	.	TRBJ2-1	TGCGCCAGCAGTGAAGGATCAGCTTACAATGAGCAGTTCTTC	CASSEGSAYNEQFF
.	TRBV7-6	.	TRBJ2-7	TGTGCCAGCAGCTTAGCAGCCAGGGTGGACGAGCAGTACTTC	CASSLAARVDEQYF
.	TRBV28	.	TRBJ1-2	TGTGCCAGCAGTTTAAATGGCAGGAACGGCTACACCTTC	CASSLNGRNGYTF
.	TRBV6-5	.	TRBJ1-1	TGTGCCAGCAGTTCCTCAGAACGGACTGAAGCTTTCTTT	CASSSSERTEAFF
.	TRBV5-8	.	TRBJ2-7	TGTGCCAGCATCCTTGAGGGTTTTGCCTACGAGCAGTACTTC	CASILEGFAYEQYF
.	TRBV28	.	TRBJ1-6	TGTGCCAGCAGTTCCGACTCTTCCAGACGACCCCTCCACTTT	CASSSDSSRRPLHF
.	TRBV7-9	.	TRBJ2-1	TGTGCCAGCAGCCCCCGAAGCTCCTACAATGAGCAGTTCTTC	CASSPRSSYNEQFF
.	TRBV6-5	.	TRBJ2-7	TGTGCCAGCAGTTACTCGGGGGCCCGAAGCTCCTACGAGCAGTACTTC	CASSYSGARSSYEQYF
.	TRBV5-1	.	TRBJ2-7	TGCGCCAGCAGCTTGGACTACGAGCAGTACTTC	CASSLDYEQYF
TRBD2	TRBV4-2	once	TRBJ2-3	TGTGCCAGCAGCTCTAGGACTAGCGGGAGAGGAGATACGCAGTATTTT	CASSSRTSGRGDTQYF
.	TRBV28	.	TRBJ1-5	TGTGCCAGCAGTCCCCGGCAGGGAATAAATCAGCCCCAGCATTTT	CASSPRQGINQPQHF
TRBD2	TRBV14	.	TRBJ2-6	TGTGCCAGCAGCCAAGATTTAGCGGGGGCAAAACGGGCTGGGGCCAACGTCCTGACTTTC	CASSQDLAGAKRAGANVLTF
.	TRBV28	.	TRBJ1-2	TGTGCCAGTAGCATCTGGGGTGGCGGCTACACCTTC	CASSIWGGGYTF
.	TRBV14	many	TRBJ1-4	TGTGCCCTCCGGGGTCGTACGGGGTCCGGGAGGACTAATGAAAAACTGTTTTTT	CALRGRTGSGRTNEKLFF
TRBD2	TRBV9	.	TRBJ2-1	TGTGCCAGCAGCGTAGCTTCGACTAGCGGGGGGGTTCTCCATGAGCAGTTCTTC	CASSVASTSGGVLHEQFF
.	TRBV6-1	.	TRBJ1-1	TGTGCCAGTAGACAGGAGATAAACACTGAAGCTTTCTTT	CASRQEINTEAFF
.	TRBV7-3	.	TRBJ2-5	TGTGCCAGCAGCTCGAATACAGAAGAGACCCAGTACTTC	CASSSNTEETQYF
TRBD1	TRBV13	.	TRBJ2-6	TGTGCCAGCAGCTTACGACAGGGGGCGTCTGGGGCCAACGTCCTGACTTTC	CASSLRQGASGANVLTF
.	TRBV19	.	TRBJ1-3	TGTGCCAGTAGTATAACTCAGTCCTCTGGAAACACCATATATTTT	CASSITQSSGNTIYF
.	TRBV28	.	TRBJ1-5	TGTGCCAGCAGTGCCTTCTCCGGGGCCCTTTATAGCAATCAGCCCCAGCATTTT	CASSAFSGALYSNQPQHF
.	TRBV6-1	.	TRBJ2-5	TGTGCCAGCAGTGAAACGGTGGCGGGGGCGGAGACCCAGTACTTC	CASSETVAGAETQYF
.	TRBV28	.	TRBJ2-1	TGTGCCAGCAGCCTCACCTCCGGGTCCGACCCTTACAATGAGCAGTTCTTC	CASSLTSGSDPYNEQFF
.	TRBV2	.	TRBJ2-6	TGTGCCAGCGGGGACTCTGGGGCCAACGTCCTGACTTTC	CASGDSGANVLTF
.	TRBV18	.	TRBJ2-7	TGTGCCAGCTCACCCGCAGCCCAGTACGAGCAGTACTTC	CASSPAAQYEQYF
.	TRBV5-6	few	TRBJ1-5	TGTGCCAGCAGCTTGGCCACCAGGGGAAATCAGCCCCAGCATTTT	CASSLATRGNQPQHF
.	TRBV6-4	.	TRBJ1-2	TGTGCCAGCAGTGACCAAACAGGGTCTGGGGGCTACACCTTC	CASSDQTGSGGYTF
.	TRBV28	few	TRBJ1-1	TGTGCCAGCAGTATTTCCCTACAGCAATTTGACACTGAAGCTTTCTTT	CASSISLQQFDTEAFF